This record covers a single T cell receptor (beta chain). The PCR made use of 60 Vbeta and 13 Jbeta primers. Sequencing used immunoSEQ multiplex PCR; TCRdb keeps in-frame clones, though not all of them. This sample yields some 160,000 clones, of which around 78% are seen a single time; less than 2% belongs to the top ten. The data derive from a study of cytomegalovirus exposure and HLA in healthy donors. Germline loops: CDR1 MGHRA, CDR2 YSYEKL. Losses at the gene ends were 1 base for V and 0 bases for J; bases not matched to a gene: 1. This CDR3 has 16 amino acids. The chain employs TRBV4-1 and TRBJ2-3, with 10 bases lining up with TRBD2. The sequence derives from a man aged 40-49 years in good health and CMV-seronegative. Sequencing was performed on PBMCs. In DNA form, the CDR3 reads TGCGCCAGCAGCCAAGTTAGCGGGAGGAGCACAGATACGCAGTATTTT. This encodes CASSQVSGRSTDTQYF.